The clone carrying this T cell receptor (beta chain) has only a few counts. Its antigen is as yet unknown. The entry originates in a study of post-analysis software for immune sequencing data. CDR3 size: 14 residues. V shed 6 bases and J shed 9 bases, with 15 bases lying between them. CDR1 is SEHNR and CDR2 is FQNEAQ in the germline V gene (reference sequence). Unique molecular identifiers were built into the TCR beta cDNA libraries. TCRdb independently ran MiXCR on the PCR reads; one entry per CDR3 protein. The data contain roughly 800,000 distinct CDR3 sequences, roughly 50% of them singletons. General study findings and limits: Among multiple sclerosis patients, normalized Chao1 diversity was significantly below that of controls. With TRBV5-6, TRBV5-1 and TRBV20-1 included, about five TRBV segments were more frequent in patients than in controls.

The sequence was collected from a girl aged 10-17 years with multiple sclerosis. The V and J genes are TRBV7-9 and TRBJ1-6; D not certain. The sequenced material came from blood. The CDR3 loop is CASSSPGSGSPLHF. The CDR3 coding sequence is TGTGCCAGCAGTTCCCCGGGAAGCGGTTCACCCCTCCACTTT.